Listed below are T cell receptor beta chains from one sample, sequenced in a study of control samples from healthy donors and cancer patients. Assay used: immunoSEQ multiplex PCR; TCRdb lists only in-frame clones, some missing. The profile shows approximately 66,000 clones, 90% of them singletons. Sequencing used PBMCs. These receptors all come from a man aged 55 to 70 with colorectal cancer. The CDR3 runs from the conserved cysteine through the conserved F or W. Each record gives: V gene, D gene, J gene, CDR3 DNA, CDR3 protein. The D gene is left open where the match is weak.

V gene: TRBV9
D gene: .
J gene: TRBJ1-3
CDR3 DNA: TGTGCCAGCAACCGGGACAACGGAAACACCATATATTTT
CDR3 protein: CASNRDNGNTIYF

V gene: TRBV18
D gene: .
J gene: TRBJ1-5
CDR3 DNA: TGTGCCAGCTCACCACAGGGGGTGAACAATCAGCCCCAGCATTTT
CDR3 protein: CASSPQGVNNQPQHF

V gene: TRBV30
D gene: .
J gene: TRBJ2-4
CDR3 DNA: TGTGCCTTCACAGGGTGGGCCAAAAACATTCAGTACTTC
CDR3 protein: CAFTGWAKNIQYF

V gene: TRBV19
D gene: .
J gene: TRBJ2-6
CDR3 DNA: TGTGCCAGCCGCGCGTCTGGGGCCAACGTCCTGACTTTC
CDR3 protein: CASRASGANVLTF

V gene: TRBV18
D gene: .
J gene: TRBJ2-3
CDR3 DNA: TGTGCCAGCTCACCGCCCGGACCGCGCGGGGATACGCAGTATTTT
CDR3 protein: CASSPPGPRGDTQYF

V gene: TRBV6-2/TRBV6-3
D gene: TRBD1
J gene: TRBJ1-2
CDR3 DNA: TGTGCCAGCAGCAGACAGGGGGGTTGGAGCTATGGCTACACCTTC
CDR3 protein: CASSRQGGWSYGYTF

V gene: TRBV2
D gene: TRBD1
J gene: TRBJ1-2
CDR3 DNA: TGTGCCAGCAGGGACAGGGGGGGCTATGGCTACACCTTC
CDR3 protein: CASRDRGGYGYTF

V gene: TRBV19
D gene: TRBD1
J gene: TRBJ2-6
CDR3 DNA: TGTGCCAGTATCGACAGGGCGGCCACGACTGGGGCCAACGTCCTGACTTTC
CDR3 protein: CASIDRAATTGANVLTF

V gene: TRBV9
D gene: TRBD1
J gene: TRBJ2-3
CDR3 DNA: TGTGCCAGCAGCGTTGACAGGGGGTTAGATACGCAGTATTTT
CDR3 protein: CASSVDRGLDTQYF

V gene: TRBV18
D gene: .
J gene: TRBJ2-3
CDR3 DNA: TGTGCCAGCTCCCTAGTGGGGGGAACTAGCACAGATACGCAGTATTTT
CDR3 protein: CASSLVGGTSTDTQYF

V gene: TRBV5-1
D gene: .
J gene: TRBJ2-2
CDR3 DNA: TGCGCCAGCAGCTTGGGCGGTTGGAACACCGGGGAGCTGTTTTTT
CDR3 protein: CASSLGGWNTGELFF